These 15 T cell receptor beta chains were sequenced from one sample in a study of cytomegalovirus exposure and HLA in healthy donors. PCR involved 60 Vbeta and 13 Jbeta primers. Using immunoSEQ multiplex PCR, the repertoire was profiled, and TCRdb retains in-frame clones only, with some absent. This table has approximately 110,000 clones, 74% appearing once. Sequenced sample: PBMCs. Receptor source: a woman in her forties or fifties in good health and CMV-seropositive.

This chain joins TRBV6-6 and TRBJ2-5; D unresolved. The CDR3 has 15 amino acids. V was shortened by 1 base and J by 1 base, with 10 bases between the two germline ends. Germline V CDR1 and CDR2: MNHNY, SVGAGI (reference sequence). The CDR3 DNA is TGTGCCAGCAGTTACTGGAATCTAGGCCAAGAGACCCAGTACTTC. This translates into CASSYWNLGQETQYF.

The CDR3 DNA follows: TGTGCCAGCAGCGGACGGGACAGCAATTTTGGAAACACCATATATTTT. It encodes CASSGRDSNFGNTIYF. The chain combines TRBV7-9 with TRBJ1-3, with TRBD1 matching over 7 bases. The CDR3 spans 16 residues. Germline trimming cut 5 bases from V and 3 bases from J; bases unmatched to any gene: 10. Germline CDR1 SEHNR, CDR2 FQNEAQ (reference sequence).

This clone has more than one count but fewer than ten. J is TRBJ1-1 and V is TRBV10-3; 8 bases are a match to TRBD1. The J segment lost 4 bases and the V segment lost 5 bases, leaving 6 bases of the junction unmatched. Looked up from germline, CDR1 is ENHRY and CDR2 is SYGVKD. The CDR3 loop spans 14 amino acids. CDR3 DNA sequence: TGTGCCATCAGTTTCTTTGACAGGGGCACTGAAGCTTTCTTT. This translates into CAISFFDRGTEAFF.

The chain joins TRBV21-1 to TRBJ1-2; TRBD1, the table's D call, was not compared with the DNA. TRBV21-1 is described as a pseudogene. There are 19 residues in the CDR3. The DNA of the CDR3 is TGTGCCAGCCGACGTTCCCTCGGGCGCCGGACAGGCAGCTACTATGGCTACACCTTC. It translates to CASRRSLGRRTGSYYGYTF.

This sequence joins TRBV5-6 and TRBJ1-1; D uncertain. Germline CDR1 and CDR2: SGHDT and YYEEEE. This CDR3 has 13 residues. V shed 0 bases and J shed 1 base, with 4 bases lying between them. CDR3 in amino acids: CASSLAGNTEAFF. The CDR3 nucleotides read TGTGCCAGCAGCTTGGCAGGGAACACTGAAGCTTTCTTT.

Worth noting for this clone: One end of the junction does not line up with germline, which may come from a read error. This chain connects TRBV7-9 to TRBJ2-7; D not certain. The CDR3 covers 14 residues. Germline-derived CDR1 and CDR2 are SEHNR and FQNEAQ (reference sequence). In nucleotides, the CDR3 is TGTTCCAGCAGCTTAGGTGAGATCTCCTACGAGCAGTACTTC. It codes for CSSSLGEISYEQYF. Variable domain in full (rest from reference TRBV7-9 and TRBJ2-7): DTGVSQNPRHKITKRGQNVTFRCDPISEHNRLYWYRQTLGQGPEFLTYFQNEAQLEKSRLLSDRFSAERPKGSFSTLEIQRTEQGDSAMYLCSSSLGEISYEQYFGPGTRLTVT.

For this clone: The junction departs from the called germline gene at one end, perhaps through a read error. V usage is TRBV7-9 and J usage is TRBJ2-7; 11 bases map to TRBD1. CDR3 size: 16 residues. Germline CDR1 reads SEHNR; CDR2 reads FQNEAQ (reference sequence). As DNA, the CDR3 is TGTGCCAGCAGCTTAATGGGGGACAGGGGGTACGGTTATAAGCACTTC. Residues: CASSLMGDRGYGYKHF.

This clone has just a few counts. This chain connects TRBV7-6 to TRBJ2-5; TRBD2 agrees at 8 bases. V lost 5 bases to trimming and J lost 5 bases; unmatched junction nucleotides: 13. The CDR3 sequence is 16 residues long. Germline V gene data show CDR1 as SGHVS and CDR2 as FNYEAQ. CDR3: CASSPQGGGRLETQYF. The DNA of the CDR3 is TGTGCCAGCAGCCCCCAGGGCGGGGGGCGGTTGGAGACCCAGTACTTC. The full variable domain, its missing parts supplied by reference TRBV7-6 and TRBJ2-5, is GAGVSQSPRYKVTKRGQDVALRCDPISGHVSLYWYRQALGQGPEFLTYFNYEAQQDKSGLPNDRFSAERPEGSISTLTIQRTEQRDSAMYRCASSPQGGGRLETQYFGPGTRLLVL.

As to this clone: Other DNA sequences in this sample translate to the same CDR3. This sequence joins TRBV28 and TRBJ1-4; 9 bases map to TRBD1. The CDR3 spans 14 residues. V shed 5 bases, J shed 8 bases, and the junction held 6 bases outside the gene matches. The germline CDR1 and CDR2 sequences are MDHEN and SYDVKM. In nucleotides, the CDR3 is TGTGCCAGCAGTCGGGGACAGGGACGGGAAAAACTGTTTTTT. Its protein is CASSRGQGREKLFF.

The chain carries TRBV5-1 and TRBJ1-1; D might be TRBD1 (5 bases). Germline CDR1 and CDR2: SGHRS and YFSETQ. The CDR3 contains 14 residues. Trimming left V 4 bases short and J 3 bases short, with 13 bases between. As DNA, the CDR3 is TGCGCCAGCAGCACCGGACACGATGACACTGAAGCTTTCTTT. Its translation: CASSTGHDDTEAFF.

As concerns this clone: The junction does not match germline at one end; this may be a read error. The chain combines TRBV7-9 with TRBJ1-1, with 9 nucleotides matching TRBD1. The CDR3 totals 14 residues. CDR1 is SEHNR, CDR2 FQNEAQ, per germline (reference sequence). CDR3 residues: CSSRSGTGFPEAFF. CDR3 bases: TGTTCCAGCAGATCCGGGACAGGGTTCCCTGAAGCTTTCTTT.

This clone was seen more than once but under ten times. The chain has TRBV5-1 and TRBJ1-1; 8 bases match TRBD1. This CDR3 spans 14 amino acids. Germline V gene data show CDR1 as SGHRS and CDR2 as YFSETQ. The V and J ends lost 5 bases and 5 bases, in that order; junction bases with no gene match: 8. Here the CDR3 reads CASRIGQGSTEAFF. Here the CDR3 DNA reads TGCGCCAGCAGAATAGGACAGGGTAGTACTGAAGCTTTCTTT.

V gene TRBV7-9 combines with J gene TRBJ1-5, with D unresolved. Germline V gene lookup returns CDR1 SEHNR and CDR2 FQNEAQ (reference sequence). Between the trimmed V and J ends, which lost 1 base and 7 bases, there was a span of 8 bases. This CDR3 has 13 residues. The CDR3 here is CASSLELSQPQHF. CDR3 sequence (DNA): TGTGCCAGCAGCTTAGAACTGTCACAGCCCCAGCATTTT.

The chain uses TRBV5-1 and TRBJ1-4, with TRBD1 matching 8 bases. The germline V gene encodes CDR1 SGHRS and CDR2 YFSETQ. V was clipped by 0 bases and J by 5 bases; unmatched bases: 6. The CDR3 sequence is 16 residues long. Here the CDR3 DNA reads TGCGCCAGCAGCTTGGAGGCAGGGGGCGTAAATGAAAAACTGTTTTTT. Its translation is CASSLEAGGVNEKLFF.

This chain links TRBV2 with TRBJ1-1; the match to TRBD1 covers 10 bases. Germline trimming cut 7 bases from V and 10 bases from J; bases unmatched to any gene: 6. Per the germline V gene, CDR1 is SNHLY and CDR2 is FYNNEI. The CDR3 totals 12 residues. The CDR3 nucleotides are TGTGCCAGCACCTGGGACAGGGGTGTAGCTTTCTTT. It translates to CASTWDRGVAFF. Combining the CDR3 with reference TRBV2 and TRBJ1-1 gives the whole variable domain EPEVTQTPSHQVTQMGQEVILRCVPISNHLYFYWYRQILGQKVEFLVSFYNNEISEKSEIFDDQFSVERPDGSNFTLKIRSTKLEDSAMYFCASTWDRGVAFFGQGTRLTVV.